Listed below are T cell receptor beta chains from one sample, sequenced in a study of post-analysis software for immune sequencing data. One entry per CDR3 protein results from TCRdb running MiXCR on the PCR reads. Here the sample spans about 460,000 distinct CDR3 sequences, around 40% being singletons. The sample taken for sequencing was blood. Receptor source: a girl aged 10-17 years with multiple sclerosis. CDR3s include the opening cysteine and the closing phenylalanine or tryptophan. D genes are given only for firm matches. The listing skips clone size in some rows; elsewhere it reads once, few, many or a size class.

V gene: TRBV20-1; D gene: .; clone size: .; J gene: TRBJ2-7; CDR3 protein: CSARQDALYEQYF
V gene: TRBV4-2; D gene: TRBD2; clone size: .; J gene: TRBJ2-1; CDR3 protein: CASSQSGTLNEQFF
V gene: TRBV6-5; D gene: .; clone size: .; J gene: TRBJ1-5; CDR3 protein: CASSYLGPFAGRGNQPQHF
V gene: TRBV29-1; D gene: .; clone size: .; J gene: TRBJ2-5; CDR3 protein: CSGYRQGGLGSGSRTNEQYF
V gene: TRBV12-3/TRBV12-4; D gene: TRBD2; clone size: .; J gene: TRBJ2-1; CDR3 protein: CASSSGLAGVHKFF
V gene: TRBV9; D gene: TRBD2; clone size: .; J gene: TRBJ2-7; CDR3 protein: CASSGAGETYEQYF
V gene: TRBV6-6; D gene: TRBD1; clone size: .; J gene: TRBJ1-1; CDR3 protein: CASSKLQGFNTEAFF
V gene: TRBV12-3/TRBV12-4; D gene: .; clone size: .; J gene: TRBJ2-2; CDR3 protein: CASCDSFLSGELFF
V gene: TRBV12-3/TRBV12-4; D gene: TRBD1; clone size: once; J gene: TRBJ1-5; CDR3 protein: CASSPQGAEHQPQHF
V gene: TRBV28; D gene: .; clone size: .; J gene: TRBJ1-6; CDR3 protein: CASSAATANSPLHF
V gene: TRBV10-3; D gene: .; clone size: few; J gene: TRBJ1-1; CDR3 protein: CAISFADTEAFF
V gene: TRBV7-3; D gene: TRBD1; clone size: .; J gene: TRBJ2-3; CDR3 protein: CASSPGTGGDTQYF
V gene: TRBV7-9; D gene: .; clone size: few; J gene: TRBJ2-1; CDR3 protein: CASSPKAGHYNEQFF
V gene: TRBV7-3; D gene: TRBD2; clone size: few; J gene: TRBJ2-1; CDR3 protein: CASSLTSGLNEQFF
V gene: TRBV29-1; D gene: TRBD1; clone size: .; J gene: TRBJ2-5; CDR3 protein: CSAKGQKYQETQYF
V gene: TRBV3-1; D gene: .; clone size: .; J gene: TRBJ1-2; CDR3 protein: CASSQDLEDNYGYTF
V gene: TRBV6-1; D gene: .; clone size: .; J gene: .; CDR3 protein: CASSTLEGTDIQYF
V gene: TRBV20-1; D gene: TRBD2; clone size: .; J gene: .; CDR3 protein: CSASGIASGRAFPETQYF
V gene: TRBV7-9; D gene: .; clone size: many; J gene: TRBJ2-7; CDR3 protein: CASSFPTRERRHEQYF
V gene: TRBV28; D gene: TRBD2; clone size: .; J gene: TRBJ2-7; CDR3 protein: CASSLQGLVGIHYEQYF
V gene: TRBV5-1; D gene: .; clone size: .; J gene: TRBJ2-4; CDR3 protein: CASSQPSNYNEQYF
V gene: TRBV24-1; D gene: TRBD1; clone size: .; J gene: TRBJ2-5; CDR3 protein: CATSDPGGPAKEQYF
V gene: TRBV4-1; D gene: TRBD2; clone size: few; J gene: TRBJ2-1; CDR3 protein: CASSQEGGRGMNEQFF
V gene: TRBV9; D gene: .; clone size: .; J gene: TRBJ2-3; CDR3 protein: CASSVHRTDTQYF
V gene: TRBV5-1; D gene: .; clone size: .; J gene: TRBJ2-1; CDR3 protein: CASSLTYSNSYNEQFF
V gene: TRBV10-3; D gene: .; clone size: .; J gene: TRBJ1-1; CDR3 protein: CAISDVGRYPNTEAFF
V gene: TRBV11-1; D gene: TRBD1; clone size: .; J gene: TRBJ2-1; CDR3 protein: CAGSIGQGLTYNEQFF
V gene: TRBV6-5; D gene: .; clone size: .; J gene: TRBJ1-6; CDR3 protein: CASSRTGGIDNSPLHF
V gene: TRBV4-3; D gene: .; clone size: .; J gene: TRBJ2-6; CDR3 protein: CASSRDGGGIEANVLTF
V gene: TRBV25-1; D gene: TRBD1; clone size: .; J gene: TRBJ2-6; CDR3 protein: CASSGQGAVSGANVLTF
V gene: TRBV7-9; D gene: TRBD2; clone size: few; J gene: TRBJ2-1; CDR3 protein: CASTQLAGGPNEQFF
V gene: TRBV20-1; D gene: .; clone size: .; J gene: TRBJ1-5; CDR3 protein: CSARDRPLSNNQPQHF